This T cell receptor beta chain was obtained from a study of response to subunit inactivated influenza vaccine. General study findings and limits: Authors suggested each seasonal flu vaccination may recruit only limited numbers of new T cells.

CDR3 length: 15 residues. Germline CDR1 is MNHEY and CDR2 is SVGEGT. With V trimmed by 5 bases and J by 4 bases, 7 bases remained unmatched. This clonotype was seen at least ten times. Antigen specificity is unknown. TCRdb independently ran MiXCR on the RT-PCR reads; one entry per CDR3 protein. The sample lists 530,000 or so distinct CDR3 sequences; around 13% were seen once. Sample: PBMCs from blood, taken approximately 12 days after vaccination. The chain combines TRBV6-2 or TRBV6-3 with TRBJ2-1; 8 bases line up with TRBD1. The receptor was isolated from a man aged 50 to 59 who received an inactivated influenza vaccine. The CDR3, as DNA: TGTGCCAGCAGTAAATACAGGGGGATATACAATGAGCAGTTCTTC. This translates into CASSKYRGIYNEQFF.